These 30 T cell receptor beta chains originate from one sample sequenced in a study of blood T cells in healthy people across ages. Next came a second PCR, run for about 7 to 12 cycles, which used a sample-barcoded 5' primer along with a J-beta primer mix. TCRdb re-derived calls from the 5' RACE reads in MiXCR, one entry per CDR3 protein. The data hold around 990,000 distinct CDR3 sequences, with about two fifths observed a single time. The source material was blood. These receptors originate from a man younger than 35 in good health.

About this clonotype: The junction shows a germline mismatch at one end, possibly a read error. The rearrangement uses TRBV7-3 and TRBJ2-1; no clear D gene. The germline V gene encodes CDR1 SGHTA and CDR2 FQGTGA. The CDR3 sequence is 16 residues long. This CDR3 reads CASGLRDTSSYNEQFF. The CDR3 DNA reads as TGTGCCAGCGGCTTAAGAGACACGAGCTCCTACAATGAGCAGTTCTTC.

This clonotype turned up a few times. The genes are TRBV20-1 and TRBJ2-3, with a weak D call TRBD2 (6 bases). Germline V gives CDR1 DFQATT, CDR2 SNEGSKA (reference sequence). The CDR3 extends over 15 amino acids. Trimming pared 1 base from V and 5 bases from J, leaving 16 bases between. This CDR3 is CSARGGGEPLDTQYF. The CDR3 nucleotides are TGCAGTGCTAGAGGCGGAGGGGAGCCCTTAGATACGCAGTATTTT.

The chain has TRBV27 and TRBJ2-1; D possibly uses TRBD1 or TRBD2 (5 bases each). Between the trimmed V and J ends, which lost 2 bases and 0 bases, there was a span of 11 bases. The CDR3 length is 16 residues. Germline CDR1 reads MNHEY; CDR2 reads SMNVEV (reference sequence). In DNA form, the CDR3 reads TGTGCCAGCAGTTTAATCGGGGCTTACTCCTACAATGAGCAGTTCTTC. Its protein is CASSLIGAYSYNEQFF.

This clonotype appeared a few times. The CDR3: CAISGDRGLQPQHF. The CDR3 region has the DNA TGTGCCATCAGTGGGGACAGGGGGCTTCAGCCCCAGCATTTT. The chain employs TRBV10-3 and TRBJ1-5, with 12 bases that match TRBD1. The CDR3 consists of 14 residues. V shed 4 bases and J 6 bases; nucleotides not matched to a gene: 1. Per germline, CDR1 ENHRY and CDR2 SYGVKD.

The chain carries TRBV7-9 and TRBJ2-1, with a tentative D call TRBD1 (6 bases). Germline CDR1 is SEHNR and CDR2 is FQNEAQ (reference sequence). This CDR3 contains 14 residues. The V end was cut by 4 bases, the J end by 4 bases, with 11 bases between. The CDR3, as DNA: TGTGCCAGCAGCTCCCGACAGGCGTACAATGAGCAGTTCTTC. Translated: CASSSRQAYNEQFF. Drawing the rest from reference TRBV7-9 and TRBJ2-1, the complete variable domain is DTGVSQNPRHKITKRGQNVTFRCDPISEHNRLYWYRQTLGQGPEFLTYFQNEAQLEKSRLLSDRFSAERPKGSFSTLEIQRTEQGDSAMYLCASSSRQAYNEQFFGPGTRLTVL.

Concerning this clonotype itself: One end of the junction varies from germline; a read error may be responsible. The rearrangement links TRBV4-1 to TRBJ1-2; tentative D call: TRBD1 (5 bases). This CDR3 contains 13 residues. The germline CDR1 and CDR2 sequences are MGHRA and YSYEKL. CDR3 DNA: TGCGTCAGCAGCCAAGATCGGAACAGGCCCCTCACCTTC. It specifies CVSSQDRNRPLTF.

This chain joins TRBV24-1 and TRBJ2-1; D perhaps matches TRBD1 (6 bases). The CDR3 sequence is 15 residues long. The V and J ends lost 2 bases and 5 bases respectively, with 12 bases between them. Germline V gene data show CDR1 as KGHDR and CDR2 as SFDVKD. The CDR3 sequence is CATSDSGTRHNEQFF. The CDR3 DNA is TGTGCCACCAGTGATTCCGGGACAAGACACAATGAGCAGTTCTTC.

The CDR3 region has the DNA TGCGCCAGCAGCTTGGATCCGCGACAGGGGCTCCTGAACACTGAAGCTTTCTTT. Its protein product is CASSLDPRQGLLNTEAFF. The chain employs TRBV5-1 and TRBJ1-1, with 8 bases identical to TRBD1. The CDR3 runs 18 residues. Losses at the gene ends were 0 bases for V and 0 bases for J; bases not matched to a gene: 10. Germline V gives CDR1 SGHRS, CDR2 YFSETQ.

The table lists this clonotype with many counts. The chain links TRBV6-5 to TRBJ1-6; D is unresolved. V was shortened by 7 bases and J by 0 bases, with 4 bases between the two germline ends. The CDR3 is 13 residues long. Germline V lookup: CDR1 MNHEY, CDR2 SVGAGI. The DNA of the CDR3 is TGTGCCAGCACTAGCTCCTATAATTCACCCCTCCACTTT. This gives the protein CASTSSYNSPLHF.

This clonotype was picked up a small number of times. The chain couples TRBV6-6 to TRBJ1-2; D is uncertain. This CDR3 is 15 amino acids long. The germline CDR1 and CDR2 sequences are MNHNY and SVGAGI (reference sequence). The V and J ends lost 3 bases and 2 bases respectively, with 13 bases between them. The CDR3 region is CASSYNTGSNYGYTF. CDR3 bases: TGTGCCAGCAGTTATAACACGGGATCAAACTATGGCTACACCTTC.

The CDR3 is CSVAGPGETQYF. The CDR3 DNA is TGCAGCGTTGCGGGGCCGGGAGAGACCCAGTACTTC. The chain has TRBV29-1 and TRBJ2-7; possibly TRBD1 or TRBD2 for D (5 bases each). The last part of the DNA fits TRBJ2-5 better; the J call may be wrong. Germline lookup yields CDR1 SQVTM and CDR2 ANQGSEA. The CDR3 runs to 12 residues.

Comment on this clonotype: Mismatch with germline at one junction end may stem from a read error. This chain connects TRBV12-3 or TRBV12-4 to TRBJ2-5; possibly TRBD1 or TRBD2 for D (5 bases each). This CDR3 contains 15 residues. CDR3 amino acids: CASSSPDSGSETQYF. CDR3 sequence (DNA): TGTGCCAGCAGTTCGCCCGACAGCGGCAGCGAGACTCAGTACTTC.

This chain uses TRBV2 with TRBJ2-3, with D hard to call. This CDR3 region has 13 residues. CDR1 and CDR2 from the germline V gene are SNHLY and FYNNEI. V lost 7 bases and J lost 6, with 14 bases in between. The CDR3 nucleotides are TGTGCCAGCATTCTTCTGCGGACGGATACGCAGTATTTT. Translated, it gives CASILLRTDTQYF. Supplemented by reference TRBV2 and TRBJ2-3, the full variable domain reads EPEVTQTPSHQVTQMGQEVILRCVPISNHLYFYWYRQILGQKVEFLVSFYNNEISEKSEIFDDQFSVERPDGSNFTLKIRSTKLEDSAMYFCASILLRTDTQYFGPGTRLTVL.

CDR3: CASSQLPGHGYGYTF. CDR3 DNA: TGTGCCAGCAGCCAATTACCGGGACATGGCTATGGCTACACCTTC. The chain joins TRBV3-1 to TRBJ1-2, with D tentatively TRBD1 (6 bases). The germline gives CDR1 LGHDT, CDR2 YNNKEL (reference sequence). Trimming left V 2 bases short and J 4 bases short, with 14 bases between. This CDR3 is built from 15 residues.

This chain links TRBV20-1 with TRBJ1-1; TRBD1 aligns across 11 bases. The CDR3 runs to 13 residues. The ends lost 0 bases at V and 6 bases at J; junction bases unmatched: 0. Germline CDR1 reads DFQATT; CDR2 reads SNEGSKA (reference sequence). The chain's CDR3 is CSAREDRGPEAFF. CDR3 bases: TGCAGTGCTAGAGAGGACAGGGGGCCTGAAGCTTTCTTT.

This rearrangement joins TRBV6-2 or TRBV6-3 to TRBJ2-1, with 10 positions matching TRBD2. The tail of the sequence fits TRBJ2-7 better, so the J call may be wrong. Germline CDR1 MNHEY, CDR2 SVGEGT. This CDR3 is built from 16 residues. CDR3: CASSTPSGGPYNEQYF. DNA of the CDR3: TGTGCCAGCAGTACCCCTAGCGGGGGCCCCTACAATGAGCAGTACTTC.

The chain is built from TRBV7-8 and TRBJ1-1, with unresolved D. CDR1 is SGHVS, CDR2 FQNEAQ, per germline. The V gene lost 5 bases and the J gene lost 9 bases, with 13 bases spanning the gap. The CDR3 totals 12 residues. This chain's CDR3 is CASSPRVSKAFF. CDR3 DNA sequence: TGTGCCAGCAGCCCCCGGGTCAGCAAAGCTTTCTTT.

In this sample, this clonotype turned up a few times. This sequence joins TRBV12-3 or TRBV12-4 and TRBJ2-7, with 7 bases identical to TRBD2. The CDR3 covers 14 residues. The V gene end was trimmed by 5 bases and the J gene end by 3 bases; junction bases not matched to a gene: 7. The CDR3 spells CASSRSGDFYEQYF. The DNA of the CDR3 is TGTGCCAGCAGTCGGAGCGGGGATTTCTACGAGCAGTACTTC.

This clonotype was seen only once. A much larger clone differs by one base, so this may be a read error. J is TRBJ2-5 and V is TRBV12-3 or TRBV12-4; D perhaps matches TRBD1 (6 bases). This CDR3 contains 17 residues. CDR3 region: CASSFGGPNGYQGTQYF. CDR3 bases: TGTGCCAGCAGTTTTGGGGGCCCCAACGGGTATCAAGGGACCCAGTACTTC.

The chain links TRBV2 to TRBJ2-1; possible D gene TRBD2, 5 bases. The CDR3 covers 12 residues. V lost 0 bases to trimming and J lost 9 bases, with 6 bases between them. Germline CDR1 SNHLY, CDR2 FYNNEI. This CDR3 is CASSEAGSEQFF. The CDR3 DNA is TGTGCCAGCAGTGAAGCGGGGAGTGAGCAGTTCTTC.

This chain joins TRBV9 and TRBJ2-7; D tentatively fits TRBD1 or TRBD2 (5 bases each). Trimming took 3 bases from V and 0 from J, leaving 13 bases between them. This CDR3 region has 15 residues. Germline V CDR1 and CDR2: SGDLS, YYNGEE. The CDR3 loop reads CASSGDLRSSYEQYF. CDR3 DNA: TGTGCCAGCAGCGGGGACCTAAGGAGCTCCTACGAGCAGTACTTC.

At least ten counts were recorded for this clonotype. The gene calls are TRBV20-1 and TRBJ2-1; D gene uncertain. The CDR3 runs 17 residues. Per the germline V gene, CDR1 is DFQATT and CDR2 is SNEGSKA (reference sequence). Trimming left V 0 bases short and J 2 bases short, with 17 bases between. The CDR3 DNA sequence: TGCAGTGCTAGAGAGAACCCCCTACTTATCACCTACAATGAGCAGTTCTTC. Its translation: CSARENPLLITYNEQFF.

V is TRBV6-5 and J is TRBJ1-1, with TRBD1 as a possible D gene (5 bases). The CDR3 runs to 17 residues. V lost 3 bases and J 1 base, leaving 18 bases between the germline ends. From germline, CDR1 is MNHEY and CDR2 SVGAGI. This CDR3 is CASSYARRGVGNTEAFF. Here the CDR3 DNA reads TGTGCCAGCAGTTATGCGCGGCGGGGCGTGGGGAACACTGAAGCTTTCTTT.

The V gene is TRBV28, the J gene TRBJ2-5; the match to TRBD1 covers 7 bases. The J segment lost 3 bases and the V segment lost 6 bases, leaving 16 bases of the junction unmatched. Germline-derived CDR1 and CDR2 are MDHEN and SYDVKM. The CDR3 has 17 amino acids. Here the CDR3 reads CASSFWVSLGQKETQYF. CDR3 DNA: TGTGCCAGCAGCTTCTGGGTTTCGTTGGGACAGAAAGAGACCCAGTACTTC.

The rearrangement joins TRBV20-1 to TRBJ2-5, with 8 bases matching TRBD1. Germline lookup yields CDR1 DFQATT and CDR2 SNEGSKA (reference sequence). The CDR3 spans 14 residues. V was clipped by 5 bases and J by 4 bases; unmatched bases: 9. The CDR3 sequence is CSAPTGDDGETQYF. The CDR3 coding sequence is TGCAGTGCTCCGACAGGGGACGATGGAGAGACCCAGTACTTC.

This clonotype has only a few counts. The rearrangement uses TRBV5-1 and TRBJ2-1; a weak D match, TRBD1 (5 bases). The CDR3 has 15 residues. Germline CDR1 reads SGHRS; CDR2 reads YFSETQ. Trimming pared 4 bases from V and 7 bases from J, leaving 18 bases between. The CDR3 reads CASSRSQVLGNEQFF. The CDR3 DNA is TGCGCCAGCAGCCGCTCACAGGTCCTGGGGAATGAGCAGTTCTTC.

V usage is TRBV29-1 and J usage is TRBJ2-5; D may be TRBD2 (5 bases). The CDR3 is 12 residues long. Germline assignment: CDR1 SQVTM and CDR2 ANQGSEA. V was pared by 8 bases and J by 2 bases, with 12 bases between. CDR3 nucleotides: TGCAGCTCCAGTTCGGGGCAAGAGACCCAGTACTTC. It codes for CSSSSGQETQYF.

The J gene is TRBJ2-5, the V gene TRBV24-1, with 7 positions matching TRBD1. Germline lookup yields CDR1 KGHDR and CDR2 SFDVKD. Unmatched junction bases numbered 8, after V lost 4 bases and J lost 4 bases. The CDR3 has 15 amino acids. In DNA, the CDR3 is TGTGCCACCAGTGAACCGACAGGGCGAGGAGAGACCCAGTACTTC. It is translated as CATSEPTGRGETQYF.

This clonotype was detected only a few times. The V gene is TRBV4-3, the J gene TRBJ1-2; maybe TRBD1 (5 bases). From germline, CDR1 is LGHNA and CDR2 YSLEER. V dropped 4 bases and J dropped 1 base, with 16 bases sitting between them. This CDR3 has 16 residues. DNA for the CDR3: TGCGCCAGCAGCCCTGTAGGGGCAGGACTTAACTATGGCTACACCTTC. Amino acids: CASSPVGAGLNYGYTF.

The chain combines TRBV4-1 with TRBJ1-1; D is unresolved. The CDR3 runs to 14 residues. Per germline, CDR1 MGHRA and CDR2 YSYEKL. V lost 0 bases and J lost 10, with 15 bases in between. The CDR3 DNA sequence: TGCGCCAGCAGCCAAGATGGCAGCGTCAGGCGAGCTTTCTTT. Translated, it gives CASSQDGSVRRAFF.